Below are 5 T cell receptor beta chains sequenced from a single sample in a study of cytomegalovirus exposure and HLA in healthy donors. Primers: 60 Vbeta forward and 13 Jbeta reverse. Here immunoSEQ multiplex PCR was the method, and the copy in TCRdb shows in-frame clones only, minus some. Of approximately 160,000 clones listed, roughly 79% are singletons. Material for sequencing was PBMCs. Every receptor here comes from a woman aged 45-65 years in good health and CMV-seropositive.

This rearrangement joins TRBV28 to TRBJ2-3; 9 nucleotides agree with TRBD2. The CDR3 runs to 16 residues. V trimming: 5 bases; J trimming: 0 bases; junction bases outside the gene matches: 6. Germline V gives CDR1 MDHEN, CDR2 SYDVKM. CDR3 residues: CASSSQTSGSTDTQYF. The CDR3 DNA follows: TGTGCCAGCAGTAGCCAGACTAGCGGCAGCACAGATACGCAGTATTTT.

The gene calls are TRBV6-1 and TRBJ1-1; D possibly corresponds to TRBD1 (6 bases). The CDR3 has 14 residues. Trimming left V 1 base short and J 11 bases short, with 17 bases between. CDR1 and CDR2 (germline): MNHNS, SASEGT. CDR3 DNA: TGTGCCAGCAGTGAAGGGGTCTCGACTGGGGGCGCTTTCTTT. Translating gives CASSEGVSTGGAFF.

The chain combines TRBV7-8 with TRBJ1-2; tentatively, D is TRBD1 (5 bases). This CDR3 comprises 15 residues. V lost 0 bases to trimming and J lost 8 bases, with 16 bases between them. The germline V gene encodes CDR1 SGHVS and CDR2 FQNEAQ. CDR3 nucleotide sequence: TGTGCCAGCAGCTTAGCGGCGGAGGGGTTCGGGGGCTACACCTTC. Encoded protein: CASSLAAEGFGGYTF.

As to this clone: Other DNA sequences in this specimen translate into the identical CDR3. The V and J genes are TRBV5-1 and TRBJ1-1; TRBD1 matches at 10 bases. Germline CDR1 reads SGHRS; CDR2 reads YFSETQ. The J segment lost 8 bases and the V segment lost 0 bases, leaving 1 base of the junction unmatched. This CDR3 contains 13 residues. Here the CDR3 DNA reads TGCGCCAGCAGCTTGGGACAGGGGGCCGAAGCTTTCTTT. Translation gives CASSLGQGAEAFF.

The table lists this clone with a few counts. V and J are TRBV15 and TRBJ2-4; 7 bases map to TRBD1. The germline V gene has CDR1 LNHNV and CDR2 YYDKDF (reference sequence). With 2 bases clipped from V and 0 bases from J, the junction kept 7 bases outside the gene matches. The CDR3 has 17 residues. In DNA form, the CDR3 reads TGTGCCACCAGCAGATTGACACAGGGGCAAGCCAAAAACATTCAGTACTTC. This gives the protein CATSRLTQGQAKNIQYF.